The entry that follows covers one TCR beta chain sequence. The table lists this clone with a count of one. There is no known antigen for this receptor. No base-level quality is on record; no much larger clone is a single base apart. This record belongs to a study of cytomegalovirus exposure and HLA in healthy donors (dated by TCRdb to the late 2010s). In the study overall: An earlier analysis of approximately 590 of the donors reported about 290 Gb of sequence data and 100 million to 140 million unique TCR beta sequences from some 180 million T cells. Among the roughly 390 genotyped donors, around 81% belonged to the genetic ancestry cluster associated with self-reported Caucasian donors. Rather than drawing on any new phenotypic data, the later analysis identified candidate immune exposures from TCR beta sequences and the way those sequences occurred across donors. The study used immunosequencing to profile the T cell repertoires of 670 or so subjects and linked those repertoires to cytomegalovirus serostatus. In a later analysis, previously published TCR beta repertoires from roughly 710 donors were re-analyzed and high-resolution HLA genotyping was added so that TCR occurrence patterns could be studied. The number of typed donors differed by locus: roughly 620-630 for A, B, C, DRB1 and DQB1; some 500 for DQA1; 606 for DPA1; and some 430 for DPB1. Across 398 genotyped donors of the cohort, an average of approximately 240,000 unique TCR beta nucleotide sequences per donor were sequenced, and 15% to 20% of those sequences were non-productive. To predict cytomegalovirus infection status, the study brought together high-throughput TCR immunosequencing, statistical association of individual TCRs with disease status, and machine learning. Roughly 5 DR-DQ haplotypes were handled as single units for association and clustering, since linkage in the cohort was strong. The study aimed to test whether cataloging public T cell receptors could reveal signatures of past pathogen exposure. In an earlier analysis of several hundred of the donors, high-throughput TCR beta sequencing was used to judge whether each TCR beta V gene segment behaved as functional or pseudogenic. HLA typing included class I and class II loci at four-digit resolution. About 330 gigabases of sequencing data and around 90 million unique TCR sequences made up an early release that covered 500 to 650 HLA-typed donors. A later genetic analysis used genome-wide SNP genotypes for about 65% of the 666 donors, treating that subset as a discovery cohort. Donor age, sex, ethnicity and CMV serostatus were compiled together with the repertoire data. Every discovery cohort repertoire had been produced on one sequencing platform. In addition to the first cohort of 666 subjects, a separate validation cohort of 120 different subjects was used.

Findings and caveats that apply to the study as a whole: Because HLA typing was missing for some donors at each locus, association tests included only the typed subset. A later genetic analysis associated a missense DCLRE1C variant with V-gene and J-gene trimming of TCR beta chains, and an independent cohort replicated the association. Correlated functional status among segregating V segments might be attributable to linkage disequilibrium, but an unknown experimental factor could not be ruled out. A later analysis associated about 18,000 TCR beta sequences with specific HLA alleles at a false discovery rate of 0.05. A later analysis found that HLA-associated TCR beta chains were more clonally expanded and had lower generation probabilities than equally common non-associated chains. It was suggested by the authors that the approach could potentially be generalized to other disease states and immunological phenotypes. Only TCR beta chains were sequenced in this cohort, and the absence of alpha or paired-chain data limited detectable features. A further reported finding was that TCR beta sequences accurately predicted the HLA-A and HLA-B alleles for most subjects in the first cohort. The sequencing pipeline was judged likely to have produced a cluster of highly shared sequence variants as a technical artifact. A total of fewer than 200 TCR beta chains were listed by the study as associated with cytomegalovirus. According to a later analysis, TCR association rates differed among HLA loci, with DRB1 alleles showing the most associated TCRs and HLA-C alleles showing the fewest. Across donors, most TCR sequences were observed very rarely, whereas some public TCRs were present in many individuals. In a later analysis, several top co-occurrence clusters were reported to appear linked to parvovirus B19, influenza, CMV and Epstein-Barr virus. Some IMGT-functional V segments, including TRBV6-2 and TRBV6-3, could not be distinguished by the 87-base-pair reads and were therefore excluded. Sequencing depth was assumed to be roughly uniform across donors in the presence/absence analyses, though that assumption may not hold. In a later genetic analysis, fewer N-insertions in productive TCRs were reported among donors in an Asian-associated ancestry cluster than the roughly 700-donor mean. Because counts were too low, seventeen rarely observed V segments, including chromosome 9 orphons, were left out of the earlier analysis of 587 of the donors. A few of the identified cytomegalovirus-associated TCR beta chains were confirmed in vitro to be specific for cytomegalovirus antigens. When HLA alleles, especially DR and DQ, strongly co-occurred, TCR associations were difficult to assign to individual alleles. In an earlier analysis of roughly 560 of the donors, most TCR beta V segments were observed in productive rearrangements about 90% or about 30% of the time, broadly matching IMGT annotations. The classifier was reported to diagnose cytomegalovirus status with high specificity and sensitivity in both the original and validation cohorts. For the cohort, immune exposure information was limited to CMV serostatus. A later analysis found that most CMV-associated TCR beta chains appeared HLA-restricted, with HLA associations seemingly driven largely by CMV exposure.

From cysteine to phenylalanine, the CDR3 is 12 amino acids long. Just the 36-base CDR3 DNA is kept, in frame starting at base 1. The germline V gene (reference sequence) yields GTSNPN for CDR1 and SVGIG for CDR2. V loses 4 bases, J loses 2 bases, and the germline ends lie 9 bases apart. The cohort consisted of approximately 670 healthy bone marrow donors. At the time of sampling, all cohort members were nominally healthy, though unrecorded immune exposures were likely present. The donor was CMV seronegative and belonged to the group of around 400 seronegative cohort members. A peripheral blood sample was collected from each donor, and TCR beta sequencing was performed on peripheral blood mononuclear cells. Genomic DNA was extracted from the blood cell samples with the Qiagen DNeasy Blood Extraction Kit. Libraries were built with the immunoSEQ multiplex PCR assay. For the multiplex PCR, a mixture combining 60 forward primers for TCR Vbeta segments and 13 reverse primers for TCR Jbeta segments was used. A multiplex PCR assay on genomic DNA amplified the CDR3 region of rearranged TCR beta genes. The Illumina HiSeq System was used to sequence the amplified TCR beta libraries as 87-base-pair reads. Concerning the study's data processing: In a later analysis, about 80 million unique TCR beta chains were counted across the roughly 610 repertoires, and around 10 million of these chains were shared by at least two donors. Raw reads were error-corrected and collapsed into unique sequences by a nearest-neighbor algorithm in which closely related sequences were merged to remove PCR and sequencing errors. Alignment of CDR3 sequences to IMGT reference sequences was used to assign V, D and J gene segments. For a sequence to be retained, a match of at least six nucleotides to both a V gene segment and a J gene segment was required. A rearrangement was called productive if the CDR3 had no stop codons and remained in frame with V and J, and every other rearrangement was called non-productive. Following IMGT convention, CDR3 was defined as the stretch from the second conserved V-encoded cysteine up to the conserved J-encoded phenylalanine. In an earlier analysis of 500 to 650 of the donors, sequences lacking an unambiguous match to a single V gene segment were excluded. An earlier analysis of some 610 of the donors called V segments functional above 56.7% productive rearrangements and segregating when the between-donor standard deviation exceeded 5%. A statistical classification framework was developed to diagnose cytomegalovirus status using the catalog of TCR beta chain sequences. A later analysis assigned V and J genes by comparing TCR nucleotide sequences with IMGT/GENE-DB human TR gene sequences. The TCRdist pipeline was used in a later analysis to assign CDR3 sequences and most-parsimonious VDJ recombination scenarios. In a later analysis, each TCR beta chain was defined by its CDR3 amino acid sequence together with its V-gene family, and reads without a unique V-gene family were excluded. A later analysis removed nearly 600 highly shared, low-generation-probability nucleotide sequences to deal with suspected cross-contamination and a sequencing artifact. For each public chain, a later analysis derived a clonal expansion index from normalized ranks of inferred template counts within each repertoire. In a later analysis, generation probabilities were computed with a VDJ recombination model fitted to out-of-frame rearrangements, and the resulting probabilities were checked against IGoR. In a later analysis, TCR-TCR, TCR-HLA and TCR-CMV co-occurrence was scored with hypergeometric tests, and a repertoire-size bias correction was applied to TCR pairs. To estimate false discovery rates, a later analysis permuted the HLA or CMV assignments 20 times. In a later analysis, co-occurring TCRs were grouped using DBSCAN, with TCRdist sequence similarity added in when clustering inside HLA-allele-positive subsets. Repertoires with fewer than 30,000 or more than 120,000 public chains, plus five repertoires with anomalous nucleotide sharing, were excluded from co-occurrence clustering. TCRdb retrieved this table from immuneACCESS and kept in-frame rearrangements only. Not all clones are present; in checked studies, unresolved V genes account for under half, and no reason is known for the remainder. V and J calls and clone size are given by that table; D and trimming were obtained from the DNA. The sample yields approximately 270,000 clones; approximately 80% were counted once. Of the sample, roughly 0.3% falls within the top ten clones.

Sequencing used PBMCs. The V and J genes are TRBV30 and TRBJ2-7, with TRBD2 as a weak D call on 5 bases. The source is a girl aged 2 to 10 in good health and CMV-seronegative. For the CDR3, the sequence is CAWTYGTYEQYF. The DNA sequence reads TGTGCCTGGACATACGGGACCTACGAGCAGTACTTC.